This T cell receptor (beta chain) was captured by sequencing in a study of blood T cells in healthy people across ages. V shed 5 bases and J 4 bases; nucleotides not matched to a gene: 5. The CDR3 runs 17 residues. In germline, CDR1 is KGHDR, CDR2 SFDVKD. This clonotype was found a few times. Staff drew 9 to 10 milliliters of peripheral blood from each donor. Through a sample-barcoded 5' primer and a J-beta primer mix, a second PCR was run for roughly 7 to 12 cycles. Each CDR3 protein gets one entry after TCRdb re-called the 5' RACE reads with MiXCR. The profile shows around 1,600,000 distinct CDR3 sequences, 42% of them singletons.

Sequencing was performed on blood. This sequence joins TRBV24-1 and TRBJ2-3; 16 bases are a match to TRBD2. This receptor was obtained from a woman aged 18 to 35 in good health. The CDR3 region has the DNA TGTGCCACCAGTGGATCCGGGACTAGCGGGAGGGCAGATACGCAGTATTTT. Translation gives CATSGSGTSGRADTQYF.